The clone carrying this T cell receptor (delta chain) showed up just a few times. This entry belongs to a study of gamma-delta T cells after stem cell transplantation. TCRdb repeated clone calling on the RT-PCR reads with CATT. In total, the table holds approximately 70 delta-chain clones. Germline V gene data show CDR1 as GEAIGNYY and CDR2 as EKD. V was pared by 1 base and J by 0 bases, with 11 bases between. There are 15 residues in the CDR3. The sample was gamma-delta T cells. This sequence was found in a human donor. It is not recorded whose cells these are; they may come from a transplant donor. This table probably holds off-target reads from a library built for another chain. The rearrangement links TRDV2 to TRDJ1, with a possible D match to TRDD3 (5 bases). The CDR3 DNA reads as TGTGCCTGTGACACTCTGGGAGCGTACACCGATAAACTCATCTTT. Residues: CACDTLGAYTDKLIF.